A selection of T cell receptor beta chains follows, all from one sample in a study of OX40 agonist ivuxolimab in advanced cancers. Assay: immunoSEQ multiplex PCR; the TCRdb copy retains only in-frame clones and omits some. The profile shows approximately 99,000 clones, roughly nine tenths of them singletons. Sequenced here: CD4+ or CD8+ T cells sorted from blood, sampled in a trial of the OX40 agonist ivuxolimab. These TCRs come from an adult with an advanced solid tumor such as melanoma, head and neck, liver or kidney cancer. Both conserved end residues are trimmed from each CDR3. Fields, in order: D gene, V gene, CDR3 protein. The D gene is left open where the match is weak.

>.|TRBV9
ASSVRPYNSPLH
>.|TRBV6-5
ASSRTVSNSPLH
>.|TRBV30
AWSVGNTQY
>.|TRBV5-1
ASSLSGLGEQY
>.|TRBV11-3
ASSRDRGQGRLT
>.|TRBV9
ASSVRMRGRDTEAF
>TRBD2|TRBV14
ASSRPSGNEQY
>.|TRBV27
ASHQGNAEAF
>TRBD2|TRBV5-1
ASSLTSGAYNEQF
>.|TRBV14
ASSQALGGGAEAF
>TRBD1|TRBV4-3
ASSRWTGGSETQY
>.|TRBV7-9
ASSLDPFYSTRTDTQY
>TRBD1|TRBV19
ASTTGQGAEDGTEAF
>.|TRBV19
ASSSGTDSGGYGYT
>TRBD1|TRBV4-1
ASSHLGQGAHEQY
>.|TRBV5-1
ASSLSTVGRTSGANVLT
>TRBD1|TRBV10-3
AISEGQGSNSPLH
>.|TRBV30
AWSTDSNTEAF
>.|TRBV11-2
ASSPTMNNEQF
>TRBD2|TRBV6-5
ASSLAGGGYNEQF
>TRBD1|TRBV5-1
ASSEGQAHYEQY
>.|TRBV11-3
ASSFTTETEAF